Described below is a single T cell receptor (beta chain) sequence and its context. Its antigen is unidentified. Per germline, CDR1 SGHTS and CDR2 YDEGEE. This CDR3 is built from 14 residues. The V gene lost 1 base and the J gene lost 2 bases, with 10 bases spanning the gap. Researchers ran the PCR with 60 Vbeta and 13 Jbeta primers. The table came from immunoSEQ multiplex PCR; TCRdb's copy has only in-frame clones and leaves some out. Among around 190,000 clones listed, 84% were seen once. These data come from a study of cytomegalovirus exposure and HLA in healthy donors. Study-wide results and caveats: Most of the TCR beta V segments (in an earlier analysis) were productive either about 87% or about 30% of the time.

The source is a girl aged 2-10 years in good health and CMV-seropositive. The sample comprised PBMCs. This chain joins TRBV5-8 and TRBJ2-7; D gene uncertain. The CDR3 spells CASSLLGVTYEQYF. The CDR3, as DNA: TGTGCCAGCAGCTTGTTAGGAGTGACCTACGAGCAGTACTTC.